A selection of T cell receptor beta chains follows, all from one sample in a study of blood T cell repertoires in COVID-19. Assay: immunoSEQ multiplex PCR; the TCRdb copy retains only in-frame clones and omits some. The sample holds about 460,000 clones, around 85% seen once. Source material: PBMCs or T cells enriched from blood (not recorded which). All receptors come from a woman between 55 and 75 years old who had recovered from COVID-19. Both conserved end residues are part of each CDR3. The D gene is left open where the match is weak. Expanded clones are given a class, and other clones once, few, many or no size at all.

V	D	size	J	DNA	CDR3
TRBV30	NA	NA	TRBJ1-1	TGTGCCTGGAGGGCTCGGGATAGGAACACTGAAGCTTTCTTT	CAWRARDRNTEAFF
TRBV9	NA	NA	TRBJ2-5	TGTGCCAGCAGCCTACAGGGTTCCCAAGAGACCCAGTACTTC	CASSLQGSQETQYF
TRBV5-6	TRBD1	NA	TRBJ1-1	TGTGCCAGCAGCTCCACAGGGGTGAACACTGAAGCTTTCTTT	CASSSTGVNTEAFF
TRBV5-4	TRBD1	NA	TRBJ2-7	TGTGCCAGCAGCTTTGACAGGGAAGGCGAGCAGTACTTC	CASSFDREGEQYF
TRBV24-1	TRBD1	NA	TRBJ1-2	TGTGCCACCAGTGACCGCACAGGGGGCGGGGACTATGGCTACACCTTC	CATSDRTGGGDYGYTF
TRBV6-5	NA	NA	TRBJ2-7	TGTGCCAGCAGTTACACGAGGCAGGGTTACGAGCAGTACTTC	CASSYTRQGYEQYF
TRBV7-9	NA	once	TRBJ2-3	TGTGCCAGCAGCCGGGAGACCAGAAACACAGATACGCAGTATTTT	CASSRETRNTDTQYF
TRBV4-1	NA	NA	TRBJ1-1	TGCGCCAGCAGCCAAGAAGGAGCAGGGAGGATAACTGAAGCTTTCTTT	CASSQEGAGRITEAFF
TRBV30	NA	NA	TRBJ1-2	TGTGCCTGGAGTGTAGCCTATGGCTACACCTTC	CAWSVAYGYTF
TRBV5-1	TRBD1	NA	TRBJ1-1	TGCGCCAGCAGCCCAGGGGGTTCGAACACTGAAGCTTTCTTT	CASSPGGSNTEAFF
TRBV4-1	NA	few	TRBJ1-5	TGCGCCAGCAGCCAAGAGACAGGCAATCAGCCCCAGCATTTT	CASSQETGNQPQHF
TRBV4-1	NA	NA	TRBJ2-7	TGCGCCAGCAGCCAAACAGTCTCCTACGAGCAGTACTTC	CASSQTVSYEQYF
TRBV11-3	NA	NA	TRBJ2-2	TGTGCCAGCAGCTTTCAGGGGAACACCGGGGAGCTGTTTTTT	CASSFQGNTGELFF
TRBV9	NA	NA	TRBJ2-3	TGTGCCAGCAGCCTATCGGGGGGCACAGATACGCAGTATTTT	CASSLSGGTDTQYF
TRBV9	NA	NA	TRBJ2-5	TGTGCCAGCAGCGTAGATCCAGGTGACCAGTACTTC	CASSVDPGDQYF
TRBV25-1	NA	NA	TRBJ1-4	TGTGCCAGCAGTGATCAGAGACAGCGTTTTGAAAAACTGTTTTTT	CASSDQRQRFEKLFF
TRBV7-2	TRBD2	NA	TRBJ2-2	TGTGCCAGCAGCCTGTTTAGCGGGGGAAACACCGGGGAGCTGTTTTTT	CASSLFSGGNTGELFF
TRBV5-1	TRBD2	NA	TRBJ2-7	TGCGCCAGCAGCTTCTTGGCGGGGGGGCTCTACGAGCAGTACTTC	CASSFLAGGLYEQYF
TRBV2	NA	NA	TRBJ2-3	TGTGCCAGCCGAAAAGGCGGGGTATCGGCCACAGATACGCAGTATTTT	CASRKGGVSATDTQYF
TRBV30	TRBD1	NA	TRBJ2-2	TGTGCCTGGAGTCCCCCGGACAGGGGAGTCACCGGGGAGCTGTTTTTT	CAWSPPDRGVTGELFF
TRBV9	NA	NA	TRBJ2-1	TGTGCCAGCAGCGTAGGTCTCCCCAATGAGCAGTTCTTC	CASSVGLPNEQFF
TRBV27	TRBD1	NA	TRBJ2-7	TGTGCCAGCAGTTTATTGGGACAGGGGAACTCCTACGAGCAGTACTTC	CASSLLGQGNSYEQYF
TRBV11-2	NA	NA	TRBJ2-5	TGTGCCAGCAGCTTAGGCGAAGAGACCCAGTACTTC	CASSLGEETQYF
TRBV2	NA	NA	TRBJ2-2	TGTGCCAGCAGACCTCCGACTCCATTCCGAAAGGCGAACACCGGGGAGCTGTTTTTT	CASRPPTPFRKANTGELFF
TRBV30	NA	NA	TRBJ1-2	TGTGCCTGGAGTGTACAGGGCGTAGGGGGCTACACCTTC	CAWSVQGVGGYTF
TRBV9	NA	NA	TRBJ1-6	TGTGCCAGCAGGCGGGGGGAGGGTTCACCCCTCCACTTT	CASRRGEGSPLHF
TRBV10-3	TRBD1	NA	TRBJ1-4	TGTGCCATCAGTGAGGCGGGACAGGGCGGGAGAGAAAAACTGTTTTTT	CAISEAGQGGREKLFF
TRBV24-1	TRBD1	NA	TRBJ1-5	TGTGCCACCAGTGGGGGGACAGGATATCAGCCCCAGCATTTT	CATSGGTGYQPQHF
TRBV7-2	TRBD2	NA	TRBJ2-1	TGTGCCAGCAGTATTGGTGGGACTAGCGGTTACAATGAGCAGTTCTTC	CASSIGGTSGYNEQFF
TRBV4-1	NA	few	TRBJ1-2	TGCGCCAGCAGCCAAGATACGGTAAACTATGGCTACACCTTC	CASSQDTVNYGYTF
TRBV29-1	NA	NA	TRBJ1-3	TGCAGCGTAACGTCGGGGGTCGGAAACACCATATATTTT	CSVTSGVGNTIYF
TRBV11-2	TRBD2	NA	TRBJ2-3	TGTGCCAGCAGCCCCGGGACTAGCGGGGGTTCATCTAGCACAGATACGCAGTATTTT	CASSPGTSGGSSSTDTQYF
TRBV5-1	NA	NA	TRBJ2-2	TGCGCCAGCAGCTTGGAGGGCAGCGGCACCGGGGAGCTGTTTTTT	CASSLEGSGTGELFF
TRBV29-1	NA	NA	TRBJ2-5	TGCAGCGTTGCGGACAGCAACCAAGAGACCCAGTACTTC	CSVADSNQETQYF
TRBV5-1	TRBD1	NA	TRBJ1-2	TGCGCCAGCAGCTTGGAAGGGACAGGGCATAACTATGGCTACACCTTC	CASSLEGTGHNYGYTF
TRBV19	NA	NA	TRBJ1-5	TGTGCCAGTAGGCCCTGGACAGCTAGCAATCAGCCCCAGCATTTT	CASRPWTASNQPQHF
TRBV9	TRBD1	NA	TRBJ2-2	TGTGCCAGCAGCGTAGGAAGACAGGGCATCGCGAACACCGGGGAGCTGTTTTTT	CASSVGRQGIANTGELFF
TRBV6-5	TRBD1	NA	TRBJ1-2	TGTGCCAGCAGTTACGCGACAGGGAAAAGGAGCTATGGCTACACCTTC	CASSYATGKRSYGYTF
TRBV27	TRBD1	NA	TRBJ2-7	TGTGCCAGCAGTTTCCGGGACAGGGGGCACTACGAGCAGTACTTC	CASSFRDRGHYEQYF
TRBV5-3	TRBD2	once	TRBJ2-7	TGTGCCAGAAGCTTGGCCGGGGGGTACGAAACCTACGAGCAGTACTTC	CARSLAGGYETYEQYF
TRBV2	NA	NA	TRBJ2-1	TGTGCCAGCAGTCCAATTGAATCAACAGGGAATGAGCAGTTCTTC	CASSPIESTGNEQFF
TRBV5-1	NA	once	TRBJ2-5	TGCGCCAGCAGCTTTGGGGGGGCTGGCCAAGAGACCCAGTACTTC	CASSFGGAGQETQYF
TRBV2	NA	once	TRBJ1-5	TGTGCCAGCAGTGGGCGGGTCTCCCCGAATCAGCCCCAGCATTTT	CASSGRVSPNQPQHF
TRBV21-1	NA	NA	TRBJ2-1	TGTGCCAGCAAACCGGGACTAGCGGGGGGGCGGTACTACAATGAGCAGTTCTTC	CASKPGLAGGRYYNEQFF
TRBV30	NA	NA	TRBJ1-5	TGTGCCTGGAGTGTGCCTGAGAATAGCAATCAGCCCCAGCATTTT	CAWSVPENSNQPQHF
TRBV3-1/TRBV3-2	NA	NA	TRBJ1-1	TGTGCCAGCAGCCAGGCAGGGGAAGTCGACACTGAAGCTTTCTTT	CASSQAGEVDTEAFF
TRBV19	TRBD1	few	TRBJ1-4	TGTGCCAGTAGTATAGGGACAGGGGGCGATTCCGGAAAACTGTTTTTT	CASSIGTGGDSGKLFF
TRBV6-5	TRBD1	once	TRBJ2-7	TGTGCCAGCAGTTACTCGAGACAGGGCAGCTCCTACGAGCAGTACTTC	CASSYSRQGSSYEQYF
TRBV15	NA	NA	TRBJ1-6	TGTGCCACCAGCAGAGATCTCCGGTCACCCCTCCACTTT	CATSRDLRSPLHF
TRBV18	TRBD1	NA	TRBJ1-2	TGTGCCAGCTCAGAGGACAGGGCAAGCTATGGCTACACCTTC	CASSEDRASYGYTF
TRBV10-3	NA	NA	TRBJ1-3	TGTGCCATCAGTGAGAAGTCAGTAATAAACCTTGGAAACACCATATATTTT	CAISEKSVINLGNTIYF
TRBV4-1	NA	NA	TRBJ1-6	TGCGCCAGCAGCCAAGAGGGCATGAGCTCCTATAATTCACCCCTCCACTTT	CASSQEGMSSYNSPLHF
TRBV28	TRBD1	NA	TRBJ1-2	TGTGCCAGCAGCCTAACAGGGGATGGCTACACCTTC	CASSLTGDGYTF
TRBV11-2	NA	few	TRBJ1-6	TGTGCCAGCAGCCGGCCCCGGGGCTATAATTCACCCCTCCACTTT	CASSRPRGYNSPLHF
TRBV5-1	NA	NA	TRBJ1-2	TGCGCCAGCAGCCGGGAGGGAACTGGCTATGGCTACACCTTC	CASSREGTGYGYTF
TRBV11-2	TRBD1	NA	TRBJ2-6	TGTGCCAGCAGGGACAGGGCTAACTCTGGGGCCAACGTCCTGACTTTC	CASRDRANSGANVLTF
TRBV6-6	TRBD2	NA	TRBJ2-2	TGTGCCAGCAGCCGAGGGACTAGCGGGGCCGGCACCGGGGAGCTGTTTTTT	CASSRGTSGAGTGELFF